This TCR beta chain was observed in a study of cytomegalovirus exposure and HLA in healthy donors. Findings and caveats of the study: An analysis that was carried out later associated approximately 15,000 TCR beta sequences with HLA alleles at 0.05 false discovery rate. An analysis done earlier found most TCR beta V segments productive about 87% or about 30% of the time.

The CDR3 is 14 amino acids. The ends lost 9 bases at V and 6 bases at J; junction bases unmatched: 11. In germline, CDR1 is SNHLY, CDR2 FYNNEI. In the case of this clone: The antigen remains unidentified.

Both 60 Vbeta primers and 13 Jbeta primers went into the PCR. Clones were sequenced by immunoSEQ multiplex PCR, and TCRdb holds only the in-frame ones, with some missing. This sample contains more than 140,000 clones. The clonotype originates from a woman younger than 35 in good health and CMV-seronegative. Sequenced sample: PBMCs. The rearrangement joins TRBV2 to TRBJ2-3; 8 positions match TRBD2. CDR3 sequence reads: CARATAGAEDTQYF. The CDR3, as DNA: TGTGCCAGAGCTACAGCGGGAGCTGAGGATACGCAGTATTTT.